This T cell receptor beta chain is from a study of cytomegalovirus exposure and HLA in healthy donors. Study-level results: Information on immune exposure was restricted to one variable (CMV serostatus). Association of a missense DCLRE1C variant with TCR beta V- and J-gene trimming was reported in a later analysis.

Researchers ran the PCR with 60 Vbeta and 13 Jbeta primers. Original processing notes: Per a later analysis, the number of unique TCR beta chains was about 80 million, of which some 9.9 million were shared. Assay used: immunoSEQ multiplex PCR; TCRdb lists only in-frame clones, some missing. V, J and clone size reflect that table, while D and trimming were determined from the DNA. The data contain under 150,000 clones, roughly 80% of them singletons. Donors showed nominal health when sampled, although they likely had unrecorded immune exposures. In regard to this clone: No antigen is known for it.

Trimming stripped 3 bases from V and 1 base from J, with 15 bases between. This CDR3 contains 17 residues. Germline values: CDR1 LNHDA, CDR2 SQIVND (reference sequence). The V gene is TRBV19, the J gene TRBJ2-2; tentatively, D is TRBD2 (5 bases). The sequencing sample was made of PBMCs. The clonotype comes from a woman in her 40s in good health and CMV-seropositive. DNA of the CDR3: TGTGCCAGTAGTATGATCAGGCCCGCGGGGAACACCGGGGAGCTGTTTTTT. This translates into CASSMIRPAGNTGELFF.